This T cell receptor (beta chain) was recovered during a study of blood T cell repertoires in COVID-19. Whole-study context: T cells, B-cell-depleted T cells, or PBMCs supplied cDNA or gDNA.

This clone was seen only once. Living in 24 US areas, the participants were between roughly 18 and 89 years of age. Recovered participants had two consecutive negative NP/OP PCR tests, healthcare professional clearance, or symptom resolution. CDR3 length equals 14 residues. Unmatched junction bases numbered 9, after V lost 5 bases and J lost 6 bases. Germline lookup yields CDR1 SGHAT and CDR2 FQDESV (reference sequence). In the study's own analysis: Reference gene primer amplification yielded estimated nucleated cell counts. Measured with immunoSEQ multiplex PCR; TCRdb has only the in-frame clones, and not every one. D and trimming were read from the DNA, whereas the V and J calls and clone size are those reported in that table. The sample consists of some 140,000 clones, approximately 83% of them appearing once.

This chain uses TRBV11-1 with TRBJ1-2, with 7 bases that match TRBD1. The source is a man in his forties or fifties who had recovered from COVID-19. Material for sequencing was PBMCs or T cells enriched from blood (not recorded which). This CDR3 reads CASSPTGAIHGYTF. In nucleotides, the CDR3 is TGTGCCAGCAGCCCTACAGGGGCCATTCATGGCTACACCTTC.